Given below is one T cell receptor (beta chain) in context. What it binds is unknown. The record originates from a study of shared clonotypes between healthy human individuals. The germline V gene encodes CDR1 SGHVS and CDR2 FQNEAQ. Trimming stripped 3 bases from V and 3 bases from J, with 21 bases between. CDR3 length: 17 amino acids. Genomic DNA of each subset was evenly split across several immunoSEQ plates. Sequencing was performed with immunoSEQ multiplex PCR; in TCRdb, only in-frame clones are kept and a portion is missing. The sample has more than 2 million clones; about 94% are singletons. Naive CD8 isolation took CD45RO-negative cells positively selected for CCR7 and excluded terminally differentiated effector memory CD45RA+ cells. Study results and caveats: Specimens sampled were limited to blood, with tissue repertoires likely differing. The donor pool, a small one, limited the genetic and exposure-history diversity represented.

This rearrangement joins TRBV7-8 to TRBJ2-7, with D unresolved. Sample: naive CD8+ T cells sorted from blood. The receptor comes from a man in his late teens or twenties in good health. The CDR3 loop is CASSFRLLGRMDYEQYF. Here the CDR3 DNA reads TGTGCCAGCAGCTTCCGCCTCCTAGGTAGGATGGACTACGAGCAGTACTTC.